This T cell receptor beta chain was recorded in a study of shared clonotypes between healthy human individuals. Broader study findings: Represented diversity (both genetic and exposure-history) was limited by the small number of donors.

At deep level, the assay was performed. Researchers sequenced unsorted PBMC DNA using ten immunoSEQ deep assay plates. Libraries were prepared by immunoSEQ multiplex PCR; TCRdb keeps only in-frame clonotypes and omits some of them. This sample has 490,000 or so clones, with about 79% found just once. Only Caucasian adults living in Nashville, Tennessee served as donors. V gave up 1 base and J gave up 13 bases; unmatched junction bases: 7. This CDR3 is 13 amino acids long. Germline assignment: CDR1 SNHLY and CDR2 FYNNEI. Notes on this clone: Its antigen is as yet unknown.

Sequenced material: PBMCs. The receptor was isolated from a middle-aged woman in good health. Some clones in this sample may be carry-over from other donors' samples. The V and J genes are TRBV2 and TRBJ2-1; TRBD2 matches 7 bases. CDR3 residues: CASSEGGLLRQFF. The CDR3 region has the DNA TGTGCCAGCAGTGAAGGGGGACTACTCCGACAGTTCTTC.